The 24 T cell receptor beta chains presented below share a single source sample, sequenced in a study of technical replicates of blood from a few donors. TCRdb's table, derived via immunoSEQ multiplex PCR, lists solely in-frame clones and lacks some. This table has about 78,000 clones, around 94% appearing once. The material sequenced was T cells isolated from PBMCs. These receptors all stem from a human donor in good health.

The rearrangement links TRBV7-3 to TRBJ1-2; D is unclear. This CDR3 is 16 amino acids long. V lost 2 bases and J 5 bases, leaving 18 bases between the germline ends. Germline V gene data show CDR1 as SGHTA and CDR2 as FQGTGA. The CDR3 here is CASSLWLREKGYGYTF. As DNA, the CDR3 is TGTGCCAGCAGCTTATGGCTCCGGGAAAAAGGGTATGGCTACACCTTC.

The J gene is TRBJ2-7, the V gene TRBV2; 9 nucleotides match TRBD1. CDR3 length equals 14 residues. Germline CDR1 and CDR2: SNHLY and FYNNEI. Trimming took 3 bases from V and 5 from J; bases not matched to a gene: 5. CDR3 DNA sequence: TGTGCCAGCAGTGATAAGGGACAGGGAAACGAGCAGTACTTC. Translation gives CASSDKGQGNEQYF.

This chain joins TRBV27 and TRBJ1-5; a weak D match, TRBD1 (6 bases). In germline, CDR1 is MNHEY, CDR2 SMNVEV (reference sequence). This CDR3 comprises 14 residues. V was shortened by 6 bases and J by 0 bases, with 9 bases between the two germline ends. The CDR3 spells CASRTGHSNQPQHF. CDR3 sequence (DNA): TGTGCCAGCAGGACAGGTCATAGCAATCAGCCCCAGCATTTT.

The chain uses TRBV15 and TRBJ1-1, with D uncertain. Germline V gene sequence: CDR1 LNHNV, CDR2 YYDKDF (reference sequence). V was pared by 0 bases and J by 6 bases, with 14 bases between. CDR3 length: 15 residues. In DNA form, the CDR3 reads TGTGCCACCAGCAGAGATAGTGTTGGGCCTGCTGAAGCTTTCTTT. Protein: CATSRDSVGPAEAFF.

The chain joins TRBV5-1 to TRBJ1-5; D is undetermined. Trimming cost V 0 bases and J 4 bases, with 8 bases left between them. This CDR3 is 14 amino acids long. Germline V gene data show CDR1 as SGHRS and CDR2 as YFSETQ. In DNA, the CDR3 is TGCGCCAGCAGCTTGGGTCCGTCGAATCAGCCCCAGCATTTT. It specifies CASSLGPSNQPQHF.

This chain connects TRBV6-6 to TRBJ2-1; maybe TRBD2 (5 bases). CDR1 and CDR2 (germline): MNHNY, SVGAGI (reference sequence). Trimming shortened V by 5 bases and J by 8 bases, and 10 bases separated the two germline ends. The CDR3 is 12 residues long. This CDR3 is CASSHGVDEQFF. The DNA of the CDR3 is TGTGCCAGCAGTCACGGGGTAGATGAGCAGTTCTTC.

The rearrangement uses TRBV2 and TRBJ1-5; possibly TRBD1 for D (6 bases). The germline V gene encodes CDR1 SNHLY and CDR2 FYNNEI. There are 20 residues in the CDR3. The V gene lost 5 bases and the J gene lost 0 bases, with 26 bases spanning the gap. CDR3: CASSSPRPIAGGNSNQPQHF. The CDR3 region has the DNA TGTGCCAGCAGTTCACCCCGACCTATCGCGGGGGGCAATAGCAATCAGCCCCAGCATTTT.

The chain is built from TRBV5-5 and TRBJ2-2; D is unresolved. V shed 6 bases and J shed 0 bases, with 6 bases lying between them. Germline lookup yields CDR1 SGHKS and CDR2 YYEKEE (reference sequence). CDR3 length: 13 amino acids. In DNA form, the CDR3 reads TGTGCCAGCACTAGTCCGAACACCGGGGAGCTGTTTTTT. This codes for CASTSPNTGELFF.

This chain uses TRBV7-2 with TRBJ1-2, with D maybe TRBD1 (6 bases). The CDR3 is 14 amino acids. The ends were cut back, 0 bases at V and 6 bases at J, with 11 bases in the middle. In germline, CDR1 is SGHTA, CDR2 FQGNSA. DNA of the CDR3: TGTGCCAGCAGCTTAGCATCAGGGGACCATGGCTACACCTTC. Amino acids: CASSLASGDHGYTF.

V usage is TRBV13 and J usage is TRBJ2-2; 8 positions agree with TRBD1. CDR3 length: 15 residues. After removal of 5 bases from V and 6 bases from J, the junction contained 8 bases not matched to a gene. The germline gives CDR1 PRHDT, CDR2 FYEKMQ (reference sequence). The CDR3 coding sequence is TGTGCCAGCAGCGATACAGGGGGACGGGCCGGGGAGCTGTTTTTT. Its protein is CASSDTGGRAGELFF.

The chain carries TRBV4-1 and TRBJ2-2; 9 nucleotides line up with TRBD2. This CDR3 has 19 residues. Trimming at V came to 0 bases and at J to 7 bases, leaving 15 bases not matched to a gene. Germline values: CDR1 MGHRA, CDR2 YSYEKL. CDR3 bases: TGCGCCAGCAGCCAAGAGACTCCTATCGCGGGAGGGCCTAACGGGGAGCTGTTTTTT. Its protein product is CASSQETPIAGGPNGELFF.

The chain employs TRBV30 and TRBJ1-1, with no clear D. V was clipped by 1 base and J by 2 bases, with 8 bases between them. CDR3 length: 13 amino acids. Germline CDR1 and CDR2: GTSNPN and SVGIG (reference sequence). The chain's CDR3 is CAWSDGVNTEAFF. The CDR3 coding sequence is TGTGCCTGGAGTGATGGAGTAAACACTGAAGCTTTCTTT.

The genes are TRBV27 and TRBJ2-7, with 7 nucleotides matching TRBD1. The V and J ends lost 5 bases and 3 bases, in that order; junction bases with no gene match: 7. The CDR3 has 14 residues. Germline lookup yields CDR1 MNHEY and CDR2 SMNVEV (reference sequence). DNA of the CDR3: TGTGCCAGCAGTATTCCGGGACAGTTCTACGAGCAGTACTTC. It encodes CASSIPGQFYEQYF.

This chain uses TRBV10-3 with TRBJ1-1; maybe TRBD1 (5 bases). V gave up 4 bases and J gave up 1 base, with 10 bases separating them. CDR3 length equals 14 residues. Germline CDR1 ENHRY, CDR2 SYGVKD. In nucleotides, the CDR3 is TGTGCCATCAGTGGCTCAGGGAAGAACACTGAAGCTTTCTTT. This gives the protein CAISGSGKNTEAFF.

The J gene is TRBJ2-2, the V gene TRBV4-1, with 11 bases matching TRBD2. This CDR3 is built from 18 residues. CDR1 is MGHRA, CDR2 YSYEKL, per germline. V lost 1 base and J lost 7; bases outside the gene matches: 11. CDR3 DNA sequence: TGCGCCAGCAGCCAAGCGGGTAGCGGGAGGGGTTCGTTCGGGGAGCTGTTTTTT. It encodes CASSQAGSGRGSFGELFF.

This chain joins TRBV11-1 and TRBJ2-7; no definite D call. Between the trimmed V and J ends, which lost 1 base and 2 bases, there was a span of 3 bases. Germline values: CDR1 SGHAT, CDR2 FQDESV (reference sequence). The CDR3 spans 12 residues. The CDR3 DNA sequence: TGTGCCAGCAGCTTAGGTACCTACGAGCAGTACTTC. Translating it yields CASSLGTYEQYF.

This chain connects TRBV7-9 to TRBJ2-5, with 7 positions matching TRBD2. Germline V gives CDR1 SEHNR, CDR2 FQNEAQ (reference sequence). J was trimmed by 5 bases and V by 2 bases; bases with no gene match: 17. The length of the CDR3 is 18 residues. CDR3 bases: TGTGCCAGCAGCTTAACCAGCGGGATAGGAATTGGAAGGGAGACCCAGTACTTC. Its translation: CASSLTSGIGIGRETQYF.

V usage is TRBV19 and J usage is TRBJ2-7; 7 bases agree with TRBD2. The CDR3 has 13 residues. Trimming at V came to 8 bases and at J to 2 bases, leaving 6 bases not matched to a gene. The germline V gene encodes CDR1 LNHDA and CDR2 SQIVND (reference sequence). CDR3 in amino acids: CASGSGTTYEQYF. CDR3 DNA: TGTGCCAGTGGGTCCGGGACTACCTACGAGCAGTACTTC.

The chain recombines TRBV6-5 with TRBJ1-2; D not certain. Trimming pared 5 bases from V and 6 bases from J, leaving 10 bases between. Germline V gene sequence: CDR1 MNHEY, CDR2 SVGAGI. The CDR3 spans 12 residues. The CDR3 sequence: CASSQNPHGYTF. CDR3 DNA sequence: TGTGCCAGCAGTCAGAACCCCCATGGCTACACCTTC.

The chain is built from TRBV28 and TRBJ2-4; maybe TRBD1 (6 bases). The CDR3 is 18 residues long. V was cut by 4 bases and J by 0 bases, with 19 bases left in between. Per germline, CDR1 MDHEN and CDR2 SYDVKM. The chain's CDR3 is CASSSFIGQYLAKNIQYF. The DNA for the CDR3 is TGTGCCAGCAGTTCCTTCATAGGACAGTACCTAGCCAAAAACATTCAGTACTTC.

The V call is TRBV25-1, the J call TRBJ1-1; possibly TRBD1 for D (5 bases). Germline V lookup: CDR1 MGHDK, CDR2 SYGVNS. The V gene lost 7 bases and the J gene lost 3 bases, with 12 bases spanning the gap. The CDR3 sequence is 13 residues long. The CDR3 region is CASTDWGDTEAFF. In DNA, the CDR3 is TGTGCCAGCACCGACTGGGGGGACACTGAAGCTTTCTTT. Full variable domain (rest looked up from reference TRBV25-1 and TRBJ1-1): EADIYQTPRYLVIGTGKKITLECSQTMGHDKMYWYQQDPGMELHLIHYSYGVNSTEKGDLSSESTVSRIRTEHFPLTLESARPSHTSQYLCASTDWGDTEAFFGQGTRLTVV.

This clone was detected only once. The chain recombines TRBV28 with TRBJ2-1; 10 positions match TRBD1. CDR1 and CDR2 from the germline V gene are MDHEN and SYDVKM. This CDR3 has 16 amino acids. The J segment lost 4 bases and the V segment lost 4 bases, leaving 7 bases of the junction unmatched. The chain's CDR3 is CASSSGTGEGYNEQFF. The CDR3 nucleotides read TGTGCCAGCAGTTCCGGGACAGGGGAGGGATACAATGAGCAGTTCTTC.

The rearrangement links TRBV7-2 to TRBJ1-3, with 8 positions matching TRBD1. Per germline, CDR1 SGHTA and CDR2 FQGNSA. CDR3 length: 14 residues. The J segment lost 4 bases and the V segment lost 5 bases, leaving 4 bases of the junction unmatched. CDR3 bases: TGTGCCAGCAGCCTTACAGGGGGGGGAAACACCATATATTTT. It specifies CASSLTGGGNTIYF.

J is TRBJ2-1 and V is TRBV7-2, with TRBD1 identical over 10 bases. Germline V gives CDR1 SGHTA, CDR2 FQGNSA. With V trimmed by 5 bases and J by 2 bases, 6 bases remained unmatched. The CDR3 has 16 residues. The CDR3 spells CASSLRDRGTYNEQFF. CDR3 in DNA: TGTGCCAGCAGCCTCCGGGACAGGGGAACCTACAATGAGCAGTTCTTC.